The 23 T cell receptor beta chains listed next were all sequenced from one sample in a study of T cells after yellow fever vaccination. TCRdb passed the 5' RACE reads through MiXCR, listing each CDR3 protein once. The sample contains about 46,000 distinct CDR3 sequences, 5% to 7% of which appear only once. Specimen: PBMCs, either bulk or a sorted T-cell subset (CD4+, CD8+, memory, or dextramer-sorted; not recorded which), collected 45 days after the yellow fever booster vaccination. These receptor sequences come from a man between 25 and 39 years old who received the YFV17D yellow fever vaccine.

This clonotype showed up many times. The V and J genes are TRBV30 and TRBJ1-1; D is uncertain. Germline values: CDR1 GTSNPN, CDR2 SVGIG (reference sequence). The CDR3 loop spans 14 amino acids. V lost 0 bases and J lost 4, with 12 bases in between. The CDR3 DNA is TGTGCCTGGAGTGTACATAGCCCGAGCACTGAAGCTTTCTTT. Protein: CAWSVHSPSTEAFF.

This clonotype has just a few counts. This chain links TRBV19 with TRBJ2-2, with 12 bases matching TRBD2. CDR3 size: 16 residues. The V segment lost 5 bases and the J segment 4 bases; nucleotides outside the gene matches: 5. CDR1 LNHDA and CDR2 SQIVND come from the germline V gene (reference sequence). CDR3 DNA: TGTGCCAGTAGTCGACTAGCGGGAGATATCACCGGGGAGCTGTTTTTT. Its protein product is CASSRLAGDITGELFF.

The genes are TRBV2 and TRBJ2-7, with 10 bases that match TRBD2. CDR1 SNHLY and CDR2 FYNNEI come from the germline V gene. This CDR3 is 15 amino acids long. J was trimmed by 3 bases and V by 2 bases; bases with no gene match: 4. The CDR3 is CASSEFSSGSYEQYF. DNA of the CDR3: TGTGCCAGCAGTGAATTTTCTAGCGGGAGCTACGAGCAGTACTTC.

This clonotype was counted at least ten times. This CDR3 reads CSVTGTGDGNEQFF. The CDR3, as DNA: TGCAGCGTGACCGGGACAGGGGATGGAAATGAGCAGTTCTTC. The chain is built from TRBV29-1 and TRBJ2-1, with 10 nucleotides matching TRBD1. Unmatched junction bases numbered 9, after V lost 6 bases and J lost 7 bases. Germline CDR1 reads SQVTM; CDR2 reads ANQGSEA. This CDR3 has 14 amino acids.

The table lists this clonotype with many counts. The chain uses TRBV5-5 and TRBJ2-5, with D uncertain. Germline values: CDR1 SGHKS, CDR2 YYEKEE (reference sequence). Trimming pared 3 bases from V and 4 bases from J, leaving 10 bases between. The CDR3 extends over 13 amino acids. The CDR3 DNA is TGTGCCAGCAGCTCAGCGATTCGAGAGACCCAGTACTTC. Translated: CASSSAIRETQYF.

This clonotype showed up many times. V and J are TRBV7-2 and TRBJ1-5; no definite D call. Deletions cut 5 bases from V and 0 bases from J, with 11 bases between. The germline CDR1 and CDR2 sequences are SGHTA and FQGNSA. The CDR3 is 15 residues long. The CDR3 sequence: CASSRDYYSNQPQHF. The CDR3 bases are TGTGCCAGCAGCCGCGATTATTATAGCAATCAGCCCCAGCATTTT.

V is TRBV24-1 and J is TRBJ2-3; no clear D. Per the germline V gene, CDR1 is KGHDR and CDR2 is SFDVKD. The CDR3 covers 12 residues. V lost 9 bases and J lost 11, with 17 bases in between. The CDR3 DNA reads TGTGCCACCTTTTATTTGCTCCAGAAGCAGTATTTT. Protein: CATFYLLQKQYF.

Only a few counts were recorded for this clonotype. The chain couples TRBV30 to TRBJ2-1; 12 nucleotides match TRBD2. Looked up from germline, CDR1 is GTSNPN and CDR2 is SVGIG (reference sequence). The V and J ends lost 7 bases and 0 bases, in that order; junction bases with no gene match: 13. The CDR3 extends over 18 amino acids. CDR3 loop: CASQFKASGRASYNEQFF. As DNA, the CDR3 is TGTGCCTCACAGTTCAAGGCTAGCGGGAGGGCCTCCTACAATGAGCAGTTCTTC.

This clonotype was recorded many times. The chain is built from TRBV7-9 and TRBJ2-7; the D is unclear. CDR1 SEHNR and CDR2 FQNEAQ come from the germline V gene (reference sequence). The CDR3 totals 11 residues. The V and J ends lost 5 bases and 4 bases respectively, with 6 bases between them. CDR3 coding DNA: TGTGCCAGCAGCACGTCATACGAGCAGTACTTC. Translated: CASSTSYEQYF.

A few counts support this clonotype. This rearrangement joins TRBV28 to TRBJ2-2; D gene ambiguous. Trimming removed 3 bases from V and 7 bases from J, with 15 bases in between. This CDR3 has 15 amino acids. CDR1 MDHEN and CDR2 SYDVKM come from the germline V gene. The chain's CDR3 is CASSLITMHIGELFF. The DNA for the CDR3 is TGTGCCAGCAGTTTGATTACTATGCACATCGGGGAGCTGTTTTTT.

The rearrangement links TRBV20-1 to TRBJ2-7, with D unresolved. This CDR3 is 14 amino acids long. The germline gives CDR1 DFQATT, CDR2 SNEGSKA (reference sequence). V was clipped by 3 bases and J by 2 bases, with 14 bases between them. The CDR3 spells CSASRPSAPYEQYF. The CDR3 DNA sequence: TGCAGTGCTAGTCGGCCCAGTGCCCCCTACGAGCAGTACTTC.

CDR3 coding DNA: TGTGCCAGCACCCCCCGGGGCGGGCTGAACAATGAGCAGTTCTTC. Encoded protein: CASTPRGGLNNEQFF. This chain connects TRBV7-8 to TRBJ2-1; either TRBD1 or TRBD2 may fit D (5 bases each). Trimming took 7 bases from V and 5 from J, leaving 18 bases between them. The germline gives CDR1 SGHVS, CDR2 FQNEAQ. The CDR3 loop spans 15 amino acids.

V is TRBV30 and J is TRBJ2-1; 11 nucleotides align to TRBD2. Germline lookup yields CDR1 GTSNPN and CDR2 SVGIG (reference sequence). The CDR3 has 18 residues. Trimming at V came to 0 bases and at J to 2 bases, leaving 9 bases not matched to a gene. CDR3 DNA sequence: TGTGCCTGGAGTGTCGGGGCTAGCGGGAGGATCACCTACAATGAGCAGTTCTTC. Its translation is CAWSVGASGRITYNEQFF.

This clonotype has more than one count but fewer than ten. This chain uses TRBV2 with TRBJ2-5; TRBD2 matches at 7 bases. J gave up 2 bases and V 7 bases, and 7 bases lay outside the gene matches. CDR3 length equals 14 residues. The germline gives CDR1 SNHLY, CDR2 FYNNEI. CDR3 nucleotide sequence: TGTGCCAGCATTCCACTAGCGTTACAAGAGACCCAGTACTTC. Its translation: CASIPLALQETQYF.

This clonotype appeared many times. The V call is TRBV6-2 or TRBV6-3, the J call TRBJ2-1; TRBD2 agrees at 11 bases. Germline V gene lookup returns CDR1 MNHEY and CDR2 SVGEGT. The junction had 14 bases not matched to a gene; V was cut back by 6 bases and J by 16 bases. This CDR3 is 14 amino acids long. This chain's CDR3 is CASSQGASGGRHFF. CDR3 sequence (DNA): TGTGCCAGCAGCCAAGGGGCTAGCGGGGGGCGGCACTTCTTC.

This clonotype came up many times. The chain links TRBV6-4 to TRBJ1-3, with D unclear. The CDR3 has 13 amino acids. The germline V and J ends were trimmed by 8 bases and 0 bases, with 8 bases remaining between them. CDR1 MRHNA and CDR2 SNTAGT come from the germline V gene. CDR3 residues: CASGLDSGNTIYF. The CDR3 nucleotides read TGTGCCAGCGGTCTCGACTCTGGAAACACCATATATTTT.

This clonotype was counted ten times or more. The chain uses TRBV20-1 and TRBJ2-7, with 10 nucleotides matching TRBD2. The CDR3 spans 13 residues. Germline lookup yields CDR1 DFQATT and CDR2 SNEGSKA (reference sequence). V lost 2 bases and J lost 4; bases outside the gene matches: 2. The CDR3 loop reads CSARRTSGYEQYF. The CDR3 coding sequence is TGCAGTGCTAGACGGACTAGCGGTTACGAGCAGTACTTC.

This clonotype was counted at least ten times. The chain is built from TRBV24-1 and TRBJ1-4, with 8 bases fitting TRBD1. Germline CDR1 is KGHDR and CDR2 is SFDVKD. V lost 4 bases to trimming and J lost 9 bases; unmatched junction nucleotides: 9. The CDR3 runs 15 residues. The DNA for the CDR3 is TGTGCCACCAGTGAAGGGACAGGCGCTCGACAAAAACTGTTTTTT. Translated: CATSEGTGARQKLFF.

V gene TRBV5-1 combines with J gene TRBJ2-7; maybe TRBD1 (6 bases). V gave up 4 bases and J gave up 3 bases, with 17 bases separating them. This CDR3 is built from 15 residues. Per germline, CDR1 SGHRS and CDR2 YFSETQ. For the CDR3, the DNA is TGCGCCAGCAGCACCGGCTCAGGGGTGAACTACGAGCAGTACTTC. Its protein product is CASSTGSGVNYEQYF.

There are a few counts of this clonotype. This rearrangement joins TRBV14 to TRBJ2-5, with 11 bases matching TRBD2. Trimming cost V 4 bases and J 2 bases; bases outside gene matches: 6. Germline CDR1 SGHDN, CDR2 FVKESK. This CDR3 has 16 amino acids. CDR3 sequence (DNA): TGTGCCAGCAGCCGCCGACTAGCGGGACTACAAGAGACCCAGTACTTC. Residues: CASSRRLAGLQETQYF.

The CDR3 region has the DNA TGTGCCAGCAGCTTTTCTCAGGGTAGCGAGCAGTACTTC. Its translation: CASSFSQGSEQYF. V and J are TRBV11-3 and TRBJ2-7; TRBD1 might be the D (5 bases). CDR1 and CDR2 from the germline V gene are SGHNT and YENEEA. This CDR3 comprises 13 residues. The germline V and J ends were trimmed by 3 bases and 6 bases, with 12 bases remaining between them.

This clonotype has only a few counts. The chain uses TRBV5-1 and TRBJ2-5; D is ambiguous. CDR3 size: 13 residues. V gave up 5 bases and J gave up 2 bases, with 10 bases separating them. CDR1 SGHRS and CDR2 YFSETQ come from the germline V gene. As DNA, the CDR3 is TGCGCCAGCAGACCAGCGACACAAGAGACCCAGTACTTC. It encodes CASRPATQETQYF.

There are many counts of this clonotype. The CDR3 coding sequence is TGCAGTGCTAGAACCGCGTTTAATTCACCCCTCCACTTT. This translates into CSARTAFNSPLHF. The genes are TRBV20-1 and TRBJ1-6; no reliable D call. V lost 2 bases and J 6 bases, leaving 8 bases between the germline ends. This CDR3 has 13 amino acids. CDR1 DFQATT and CDR2 SNEGSKA come from the germline V gene (reference sequence).